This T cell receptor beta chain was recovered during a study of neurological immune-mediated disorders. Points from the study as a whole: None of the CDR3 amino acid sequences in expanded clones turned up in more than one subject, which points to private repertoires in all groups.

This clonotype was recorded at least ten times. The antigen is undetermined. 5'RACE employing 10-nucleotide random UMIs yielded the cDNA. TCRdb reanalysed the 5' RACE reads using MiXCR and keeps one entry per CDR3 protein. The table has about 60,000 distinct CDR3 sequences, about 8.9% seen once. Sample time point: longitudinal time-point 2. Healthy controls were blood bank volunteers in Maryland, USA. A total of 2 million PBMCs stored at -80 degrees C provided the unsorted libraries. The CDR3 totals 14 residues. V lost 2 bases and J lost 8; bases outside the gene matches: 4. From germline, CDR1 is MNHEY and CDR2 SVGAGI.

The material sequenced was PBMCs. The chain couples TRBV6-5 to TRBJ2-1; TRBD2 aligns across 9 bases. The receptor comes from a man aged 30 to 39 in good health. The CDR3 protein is CASSYLAGGDEQFF. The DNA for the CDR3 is TGTGCCAGCAGTTACCTGGCGGGAGGGGATGAGCAGTTCTTC.